These 28 T cell receptor beta chains were sequenced from one sample in a study of CD8 T cells in ankylosing spondylitis. TCRdb re-derived calls from the 5' RACE reads in MiXCR, one entry per CDR3 protein. The data contain around 210,000 distinct CDR3 sequences, roughly 8.2% of them seen just once; the ten biggest clones take up more than 4%. The material sequenced was blood, either unsorted or a sorted T cell fraction (not recorded which). The receptors derive from a female donor with ankylosing spondylitis or in good health (not recorded which).

In DNA form, the CDR3 reads TGTGCCTGGAGGCGTCAGGAGACCCAGTACTTC. It yields the protein CAWRRQETQYF. The chain combines TRBV30 with TRBJ2-5; D is ambiguous. Germline values: CDR1 GTSNPN, CDR2 SVGIG (reference sequence). The V and J ends lost 3 bases and 5 bases respectively, with 7 bases between them. CDR3 length equals 11 residues.

This clonotype was counted only a few times. The V call is TRBV29-1, the J call TRBJ1-1; D remains ambiguous. The CDR3 covers 15 residues. CDR1 is SQVTM, CDR2 ANQGSEA, per germline. Deletions cut 2 bases from V and 0 bases from J, with 13 bases between. DNA for the CDR3: TGCAGCGTTGAAAGCGTCACGGTGATGAACACTGAAGCTTTCTTT. As protein: CSVESVTVMNTEAFF.

Worth noting for this clonotype: A much larger clone lies a single base off, so this may be a read error. V is TRBV15 and J is TRBJ2-5, with D uncertain. Germline-derived CDR1 and CDR2 are LNHNV and YYDKDF (reference sequence). CDR3 length: 15 amino acids. CDR3 in amino acids: CVTSNYRAIQETQYF. Here the CDR3 DNA reads TGTGTCACCAGCAATTACCGGGCAATACAAGAGACCCAGTACTTC.

The chain joins TRBV4-3 to TRBJ1-2, with D unresolved. This CDR3 is 13 amino acids long. Germline values: CDR1 LGHNA, CDR2 YSLEER. V was trimmed by 1 base and J by 1 base, leaving 4 bases between them. Written as DNA, the CDR3 is TGCGCCAGCAGCCAAGGGGGTAACTATGGCTACACCTTC. Translated: CASSQGGNYGYTF.

The chain links TRBV12-5 to TRBJ1-5; 7 bases align to TRBD1. The CDR3 contains 15 residues. V lost 6 bases, J lost 4 bases, and 9 bases stayed unmatched. Germline V gives CDR1 LGHNT, CDR2 FRNRAP. CDR3 residues: CASGPGQAFNQPQHF. The DNA of the CDR3 is TGTGCTAGTGGCCCTGGACAGGCTTTTAATCAGCCCCAGCATTTT.

This clonotype was observed many times. The V and J genes are TRBV14 and TRBJ2-7, with D unresolved. Germline values: CDR1 SGHDN, CDR2 FVKESK. The CDR3 runs 14 residues. V lost 4 bases and J lost 6, with 16 bases in between. CDR3 region: CASSRRPGPFEQYF. CDR3 coding DNA: TGTGCCAGCAGCCGGCGACCGGGTCCTTTCGAGCAGTACTTC.

This clonotype was picked up a small number of times. The rearrangement links TRBV5-1 to TRBJ2-2; the D is unclear. This CDR3 spans 12 amino acids. Germline CDR1 SGHRS, CDR2 YFSETQ. Trimming pared 4 bases from V and 4 bases from J, leaving 5 bases between. CDR3 amino acids: CASSLFTGELFF. DNA of the CDR3: TGCGCCAGCAGCCTGTTCACCGGGGAGCTGTTTTTT.

The genes are TRBV15 and TRBJ2-2, with 9 bases lining up with TRBD1. The germline V gene has CDR1 LNHNV and CDR2 YYDKDF (reference sequence). This CDR3 region has 16 residues. The J segment lost 4 bases and the V segment lost 2 bases, leaving 5 bases of the junction unmatched. The CDR3 sequence is CATSRMGQGVTGELFF. CDR3 nucleotide sequence: TGTGCCACCAGCAGAATGGGACAGGGTGTCACCGGGGAGCTGTTTTTT.

Many counts were recorded for this clonotype. CDR3 sequence: CASSLDPRLATDTQYF. The CDR3 region has the DNA TGTGCCAGCAGCTTAGATCCAAGGCTAGCCACAGATACGCAGTATTTT. This sequence joins TRBV11-2 and TRBJ2-3; tentatively, D is TRBD2 (5 bases). This CDR3 contains 16 residues. The V end lost 0 bases, the J end lost 2 bases, and 12 bases lay between the germline ends. CDR1 SGHAT and CDR2 FQNNGV come from the germline V gene.

There are many counts of this clonotype. The chain links TRBV12-3 or TRBV12-4 to TRBJ2-2, with D possibly TRBD1 on 6 matching bases. V lost 5 bases and J 7 bases, leaving 20 bases between the germline ends. The CDR3 is 16 amino acids. The CDR3 protein is CASSPTGSPGDGELFF. CDR3 nucleotide sequence: TGTGCCAGCAGTCCAACAGGGTCCCCCGGCGACGGGGAGCTGTTTTTT.

Many counts were recorded for this clonotype. This chain joins TRBV10-2 and TRBJ2-2, with a weak D call TRBD1 (6 bases). The CDR3 length is 14 residues. Germline loops: CDR1 WSHSY, CDR2 SAAADI. Trimming took 8 bases from V and 0 from J, leaving 10 bases between them. The CDR3 reads CASVDRTNTGELFF. The CDR3 bases are TGCGCCAGCGTTGACAGGACGAACACCGGGGAGCTGTTTTTT.

This chain links TRBV7-6 with TRBJ1-5; 7 bases match TRBD1. The V and J ends lost 1 base and 5 bases, in that order; junction bases with no gene match: 5. The CDR3 consists of 15 residues. CDR1 and CDR2 from the germline V gene are SGHVS and FNYEAQ. The CDR3 sequence: CASSLVTGTDQPQHF. The CDR3 DNA sequence: TGTGCCAGCAGCTTAGTGACCGGGACAGATCAGCCCCAGCATTTT.

This clonotype was seen many times. The chain uses TRBV3-1 and TRBJ2-2, with 8 positions matching TRBD2. With 4 bases clipped from V and 4 bases from J, the junction kept 8 bases outside the gene matches. Germline CDR1 reads LGHDT; CDR2 reads YNNKEL (reference sequence). CDR3 size: 16 residues. The CDR3 spells CASSPLAGGPTGELFF. The DNA of the CDR3 is TGTGCCAGCAGCCCCCTTGCGGGAGGCCCCACCGGGGAGCTGTTTTTT.

This chain connects TRBV3-1 to TRBJ2-1; TRBD2 agrees at 7 bases. The germline CDR1 and CDR2 sequences are LGHDT and YNNKEL (reference sequence). J lost 4 bases, V lost 4 bases, and 4 bases had no gene match. This CDR3 contains 14 residues. The CDR3 region has the DNA TGTGCCAGCAGCCGACCTAGCGGTTACAATGAGCAGTTCTTC. This gives the protein CASSRPSGYNEQFF.

This clonotype was observed many times. This rearrangement joins TRBV4-3 to TRBJ2-3; perhaps TRBD1 as D (5 bases). The CDR3 sequence is 15 residues long. V dropped 0 bases and J dropped 9 bases, with 16 bases sitting between them. The germline CDR1 and CDR2 sequences are LGHNA and YSLEER. CDR3 coding DNA: TGCGCCAGCAGCCAAGATGGAAACAGGCCAGGGACGCAGTATTTT. This encodes CASSQDGNRPGTQYF.

This clonotype was counted ten times or more. The chain has TRBV20-1 and TRBJ1-3; possible D gene TRBD1, 5 bases. Trimming left V 0 bases short and J 4 bases short, with 13 bases between. CDR1 DFQATT and CDR2 SNEGSKA come from the germline V gene (reference sequence). The CDR3 totals 15 residues. Here the CDR3 DNA reads TGCAGTGCTAGAGATTTAGGCAGGGTCGGAAACACCATATATTTT. Amino acid sequence: CSARDLGRVGNTIYF.

This clonotype has at least ten counts. The chain joins TRBV10-2 to TRBJ2-5; 9 bases map to TRBD2. The germline CDR1 and CDR2 sequences are WSHSY and SAAADI. The CDR3 covers 16 residues. J gave up 1 base and V 5 bases, and 8 bases lay outside the gene matches. The CDR3 nucleotides are TGCGCCAGCAGTCAAGTAGCGGGAGATCGCCAAGAGACCCAGTACTTC. This codes for CASSQVAGDRQETQYF.

In this sample, this clonotype turned up many times. The CDR3 bases are TGTGCCAGCAGCTCCCGTGGACTCACCTCCGAGACCCAGTACTTC. Its translation is CASSSRGLTSETQYF. The V call is TRBV7-3, the J call TRBJ2-5, with D tentatively TRBD2 (5 bases). The CDR3 has 15 amino acids. Germline V gene data show CDR1 as SGHTA and CDR2 as FQGTGA. V was shortened by 4 bases and J by 5 bases, with 17 bases between the two germline ends.

This clonotype was seen many times. CDR3 in DNA: TGTGCCAGCAGCTTGGCCACGAGGGAGAGGCTGTTTTTT. It is translated as CASSLATRERLFF. The chain is built from TRBV5-5 and TRBJ2-2; maybe TRBD2 (5 bases). This CDR3 contains 13 residues. Trimming pared 0 bases from V and 13 bases from J, leaving 13 bases between. Germline V CDR1 and CDR2: SGHKS, YYEKEE (reference sequence).

This clonotype was detected a few times. The rearrangement joins TRBV20-1 to TRBJ2-2; TRBD2 matches at 9 bases. Germline V gene lookup returns CDR1 DFQATT and CDR2 SNEGSKA (reference sequence). The CDR3 has 17 residues. The trim removed 0 bases at V and 5 bases at J, leaving 10 bases unmatched. The CDR3 loop is CSARDVRSGRPTGELFF. DNA for the CDR3: TGCAGTGCTAGAGATGTGCGGAGCGGGAGGCCAACCGGGGAGCTGTTTTTT.

This clonotype was counted only a few times. Being one base from a much bigger clone, this may be a read error. This chain links TRBV10-3 with TRBJ2-5, with no clear D. This CDR3 has 13 residues. Germline V gene data show CDR1 as ENHRY and CDR2 as SYGVKD. CDR3 nucleotides: TGTGCCATCAGTGAGCGGTCCCAAGAGGCCCAGTACTTC. The encoded protein is CAISERSQEAQYF.

The chain recombines TRBV6-1 with TRBJ2-7; 9 bases match TRBD1. Germline-derived CDR1 and CDR2 are MNHNS and SASEGT. J gave up 4 bases and V 6 bases, and 4 bases lay outside the gene matches. The CDR3 covers 13 residues. The CDR3 loop reads CASRRQGGYEQYF. The CDR3 region has the DNA TGTGCCAGCAGACGACAGGGGGGTTACGAGCAGTACTTC.

The chain recombines TRBV20-1 with TRBJ2-5; tentative D call: TRBD1 (5 bases). Trimming pared 0 bases from V and 5 bases from J, leaving 22 bases between. Germline loops: CDR1 DFQATT, CDR2 SNEGSKA (reference sequence). This CDR3 spans 17 amino acids. The CDR3 region is CSARDQRLVVSGETQYF. The CDR3 nucleotides are TGCAGTGCTAGAGATCAACGGTTGGTTGTTTCAGGGGAGACCCAGTACTTC.

This clonotype was counted at least ten times. The chain combines TRBV9 with TRBJ2-7; D is uncertain. This CDR3 contains 13 residues. Germline CDR1 and CDR2: SGDLS and YYNGEE. The V end was cut by 3 bases, the J end by 3 bases, with 10 bases between. CDR3 in DNA: TGTGCCAGCAGCGGACCGCTTGGCTACGAGCAGTACTTC. Its translation: CASSGPLGYEQYF.

This clonotype was recorded at least ten times. The chain has TRBV4-1 and TRBJ2-1; no clear D. Germline assignment: CDR1 MGHRA and CDR2 YSYEKL. V was cut by 0 bases and J by 2 bases, with 8 bases left in between. The CDR3 spans 15 residues. The CDR3 DNA follows: TGCGCCAGCAGCCAAGATCCCCGAACCTACAATGAGCAGTTCTTC. Translation gives CASSQDPRTYNEQFF.

This clonotype was picked up many times. V and J are TRBV7-2 and TRBJ1-3; TRBD1 agrees at 9 bases. CDR3 length equals 14 residues. V lost 5 bases to trimming and J lost 7 bases; unmatched junction nucleotides: 6. From germline, CDR1 is SGHTA and CDR2 FQGNSA. The CDR3 loop is CASSPDRGINTIYF. In DNA form, the CDR3 reads TGTGCCAGCAGCCCGGACAGGGGAATCAACACCATATATTTT.

At least ten counts were recorded for this clonotype. The chain employs TRBV9 and TRBJ2-3, with D perhaps TRBD2 (5 bases). CDR1 is SGDLS, CDR2 YYNGEE, per germline. The CDR3 totals 15 residues. V was pared by 4 bases and J by 2 bases, with 14 bases between. The CDR3, as DNA: TGTGCCAGCAGCCCCTCCTCGGGGTACACAGATACGCAGTATTTT. It yields the protein CASSPSSGYTDTQYF.

This clonotype was counted many times. The rearrangement uses TRBV6-1 and TRBJ2-7, with 7 bases matching TRBD1. This CDR3 has 15 residues. Germline values: CDR1 MNHNS, CDR2 SASEGT. The ends lost 6 bases at V and 3 bases at J; junction bases unmatched: 11. CDR3 sequence (DNA): TGTGCCAGCAGCCCCTGGACCGACAGGGTCTACGAGCAGTACTTC. It translates to CASSPWTDRVYEQYF.